This T cell receptor beta chain was captured by sequencing in a study of response to subunit inactivated influenza vaccine. Concerning this clonotype: The target antigen is unknown.

Germline V gene sequence: CDR1 MNHNS, CDR2 SASEGT. V dropped 10 bases and J dropped 4; count of bases not matched to a gene: 10. This CDR3 has 14 amino acids. TCRdb re-called the RT-PCR reads through MiXCR, storing one row per CDR3 protein. The table has 650,000 to 700,000 distinct CDR3 sequences, 15% to 19% seen once. General study results and limits: The authors suggested that every seasonal influenza vaccination recruits few new T cells.

The sequences come from PBMCs from blood, collected approximately 12 days after vaccination. This sequence originates from a man aged 50 to 59 who received an inactivated influenza vaccine. The chain couples TRBV6-1 to TRBJ2-7; 10 nucleotides agree with TRBD2. The CDR3 loop is CATSQREGLYEQYF. The CDR3 DNA is TGTGCCACAAGCCAGCGGGAGGGGTTGTACGAGCAGTACTTC.